A single sample is the source of the 24 T cell receptor beta chains below, sequenced in a study of T cells in Graves' hyperthyroidism and ophthalmopathy. RNA transcripts yielded amplified TCR beta CDR3 regions. The HTBI primer set drove a first-round RT-PCR of the TCR CDR3. TCRdb reprocessed the multiplex PCR reads with MiXCR, giving one entry per CDR3 protein. The sample includes some 500,000 distinct CDR3 sequences, around 22% of them seen just once. The sequenced sample was blood. The receptors originated from a woman aged 30 to 39 with Graves' ophthalmopathy.

The chain links TRBV20-1 to TRBJ2-7; a possible D gene is TRBD2 (5 bases). The CDR3 loop spans 14 amino acids. V lost 2 bases and J 5 bases, leaving 16 bases between the germline ends. CDR1 DFQATT and CDR2 SNEGSKA come from the germline V gene (reference sequence). The CDR3 protein is CSARSRDYGNEQYF. For the CDR3, the DNA is TGCAGTGCTAGAAGTCGAGACTATGGAAACGAGCAGTACTTC.

The V gene is TRBV19, the J gene TRBJ1-2; D unresolved. CDR3 length equals 13 residues. With 6 bases removed from V and 2 bases from J, the gap between germline ends came to 10 bases. Germline-derived CDR1 and CDR2 are LNHDA and SQIVND (reference sequence). CDR3 region: CASSGRRNYGYTF. The CDR3 DNA follows: TGTGCCAGTAGCGGGAGGAGAAACTATGGCTACACCTTC.

There are many counts of this clonotype. This chain joins TRBV29-1 and TRBJ2-4, with D tentatively TRBD1 (5 bases). Per germline, CDR1 SQVTM and CDR2 ANQGSEA. This CDR3 is 15 amino acids long. Trimming removed 1 base from V and 0 bases from J, with 10 bases in between. CDR3 sequence reads: CSVEGTPLAKNIQYF. The DNA for the CDR3 is TGCAGCGTTGAAGGGACACCTCTAGCCAAAAACATTCAGTACTTC.

The rearrangement uses TRBV18 and TRBJ1-3; 9 bases align to TRBD1. Germline V gives CDR1 KGHSH, CDR2 LQKENI. V lost 1 base, J lost 0 bases, and 13 bases stayed unmatched. The CDR3 is 20 amino acids. The CDR3 spells CASSPRAGTGPLTSGNTIYF. As DNA, the CDR3 is TGTGCCAGCTCACCACGCGCCGGGACAGGGCCTTTAACCTCTGGAAACACCATATATTTT.

The CDR3 reads CASSYRTVNTEAFF. CDR3 sequence (DNA): TGTGCCAGCAGTTACCGGACGGTCAACACTGAAGCTTTCTTT. The chain employs TRBV12-3 or TRBV12-4 and TRBJ1-1; no clear D gene. Trimming left V 4 bases short and J 2 bases short, with 11 bases between. The CDR3 contains 14 residues.

This clonotype was picked up many times. The gene calls are TRBV6-1 and TRBJ1-2; the D is unclear. Per germline, CDR1 MNHNS and CDR2 SASEGT. The CDR3 consists of 12 residues. The germline V and J ends were trimmed by 5 bases and 8 bases, with 12 bases remaining between them. The CDR3 region is CASSRGEEGYTF. The CDR3 coding sequence is TGTGCCAGCAGTCGCGGAGAGGAGGGCTACACCTTC.

This clonotype was seen ten or more times. The chain couples TRBV5-1 to TRBJ1-2; possible D gene TRBD1, 6 bases. Trimming took 4 bases from V and 6 from J, leaving 19 bases between them. CDR3 size: 15 residues. CDR1 and CDR2 from the germline V gene are SGHRS and YFSETQ. CDR3 protein: CASSPGMGARNGYTF. The CDR3 DNA sequence: TGCGCCAGCAGCCCGGGTATGGGGGCTAGGAATGGCTACACCTTC.

This clonotype appeared many times. The chain couples TRBV6-5 to TRBJ2-5; D tentatively fits TRBD1 or TRBD2 (5 bases each). The CDR3 extends over 14 amino acids. V was shortened by 4 bases and J by 7 bases, with 16 bases between the two germline ends. Germline V gene lookup returns CDR1 MNHEY and CDR2 SVGAGI. CDR3 amino acids: CASSLEGERGTQYF. DNA of the CDR3: TGTGCCAGCAGTTTAGAAGGGGAGAGGGGGACCCAGTACTTC.

This clonotype was observed at least ten times. The V gene is TRBV9, the J gene TRBJ2-2; 10 bases align to TRBD2. Trimming took 3 bases from V and 6 from J; bases not matched to a gene: 8. The CDR3 is made up of 16 amino acids. From germline, CDR1 is SGDLS and CDR2 YYNGEE. CDR3 in amino acids: CASSGPSGGAAGELFF. CDR3 in DNA: TGTGCCAGCAGCGGACCAAGCGGGGGGGCGGCCGGGGAGCTGTTTTTT. The variable domain in full, completed from reference TRBV9 and TRBJ2-2, reads DSGVTQTPKHLITATGQRVTLRCSPRSGDLSVYWYQQSLDQGLQFLIQYYNGEERAKGNILERFSAQQFPDLHSELNLSSLELGDSALYFCASSGPSGGAAGELFFGEGSRLTVL.

Ten or more counts support this clonotype. This sequence joins TRBV7-9 and TRBJ1-6, with D perhaps TRBD1 (5 bases). V dropped 2 bases and J dropped 6 bases, with 8 bases sitting between them. CDR3 length: 14 residues. CDR1 and CDR2 from the germline V gene are SEHNR and FQNEAQ (reference sequence). The CDR3 DNA sequence: TGTGCCAGCAGCTTAAGACAGCCTAATTCACCCCTCCACTTT. Protein sequence: CASSLRQPNSPLHF.

The CDR3 region is CASSPQQGGNTEAFF. The CDR3 region has the DNA TGTGCCAGCAGCCCACAACAGGGGGGGAACACTGAAGCTTTCTTT. The chain couples TRBV13 to TRBJ1-1, with 8 bases aligning to TRBD1. The V segment lost 5 bases and the J segment 1 base; nucleotides outside the gene matches: 6. Germline-derived CDR1 and CDR2 are PRHDT and FYEKMQ (reference sequence). CDR3 length equals 15 residues.

This clonotype was counted between two and nine times. This rearrangement joins TRBV11-3 to TRBJ2-2, with D possibly TRBD1 on 6 matching bases. This CDR3 region has 14 residues. V was pared by 1 base and J by 6 bases, with 9 bases between. Per the germline V gene, CDR1 is SGHNT and CDR2 is YENEEA. The CDR3 coding sequence is TGTGCCAGCAGCTTAGGTCCAGGGGCCGGGGAGCTGTTTTTT. Translation gives CASSLGPGAGELFF.

The CDR3 DNA sequence: TGTGCCAGCAGTCCGCCGGGACAGGGCTCAGCTAACTATGGCTACACCTTC. It encodes CASSPPGQGSANYGYTF. The gene calls are TRBV6-1 and TRBJ1-2, with 9 bases lining up with TRBD1. Germline V gives CDR1 MNHNS, CDR2 SASEGT. The junction had 10 bases not matched to a gene; V was cut back by 5 bases and J by 0 bases. CDR3 length equals 17 residues.

There are many counts of this clonotype. One end of the junction does not line up with germline, which may come from a read error. The CDR3 here is CASLGMRRLGPLRNTEASF. CDR3 bases: TGTGCCAGCCTGGGTATGCGCCGACTGGGACCTCTGAGGAACACTGAAGCTTCCTTT. V is TRBV27 and J is TRBJ1-1; D is perhaps TRBD1 (5 bases). Germline assignment: CDR1 MNHEY and CDR2 SMNVEV (reference sequence). The CDR3 loop spans 19 amino acids.

In this sample, this clonotype turned up many times. The chain is built from TRBV2 and TRBJ2-7; TRBD1 matches 7 bases. Trimming took 8 bases from V and 1 from J; bases not matched to a gene: 8. The CDR3 extends over 14 amino acids. Per the germline V gene, CDR1 is SNHLY and CDR2 is FYNNEI. CDR3 sequence: CASLGTVGSYEQYF. The CDR3 coding sequence is TGTGCCAGCCTTGGGACAGTGGGTTCCTACGAGCAGTACTTC.

This clonotype was seen just once. V and J are TRBV19 and TRBJ1-5; weak D call: TRBD1 (6 bases). V was shortened by 6 bases and J by 3 bases, with 18 bases between the two germline ends. This CDR3 contains 16 residues. Germline-derived CDR1 and CDR2 are LNHDA and SQIVND (reference sequence). The CDR3 loop is CASRDQLDSPNQPQHF. In DNA, the CDR3 is TGTGCCAGTAGAGACCAATTGGACAGTCCCAATCAGCCCCAGCATTTT.

This clonotype came up a few times. The rearrangement uses TRBV4-3 and TRBJ2-7; D possibly corresponds to TRBD2 (6 bases). There are 16 residues in the CDR3. Germline values: CDR1 LGHNA, CDR2 YSLEER. V gave up 1 base and J gave up 4 bases, with 17 bases separating them. CDR3 in amino acids: CASSQGRPNGGYEQYF. The CDR3 bases are TGCGCCAGCAGCCAAGGACGGCCTAATGGGGGGTACGAGCAGTACTTC.

This clonotype was seen ten or more times. This chain joins TRBV24-1 and TRBJ1-2; D is unclear. The germline V gene has CDR1 KGHDR and CDR2 SFDVKD. V was clipped by 1 base and J by 8 bases, with 10 bases between them. The CDR3 is 13 amino acids. The CDR3 sequence: CATSDFSQAGYTF. CDR3 nucleotides: TGTGCCACCAGTGATTTTTCCCAGGCGGGCTACACCTTC.

V is TRBV12-3 or TRBV12-4 and J is TRBJ1-1, with D unresolved. The CDR3 extends over 13 amino acids. Trimming left V 2 bases short and J 4 bases short, with 8 bases between. CDR3 protein: CASSLRHLTEAFF. CDR3 in DNA: TGTGCCAGCAGTTTAAGACATCTCACTGAAGCTTTCTTT.

The chain employs TRBV24-1 and TRBJ1-1, with a tentative D call TRBD1 (6 bases). The V gene's germline CDR1 is KGHDR and CDR2 SFDVKD. The CDR3 loop spans 11 amino acids. V was shortened by 10 bases and J by 10 bases, with 15 bases between the two germline ends. This chain's CDR3 is CATGAGEPAFF. In DNA form, the CDR3 reads TGTGCCACGGGGGCGGGGGAACCAGCTTTCTTT.

This chain connects TRBV6-1 to TRBJ2-7, with TRBD1 matching over 7 bases. CDR1 and CDR2 (germline): MNHNS, SASEGT. The length of the CDR3 is 14 residues. V was pared by 0 bases and J by 3 bases, with 2 bases of the junction left unmatched. The CDR3 DNA follows: TGTGCCAGCAGTGAAGCTGCAGGGGGCTACGAGCAGTACTTC. It codes for CASSEAAGGYEQYF.

The genes are TRBV6-1 and TRBJ2-5; 11 positions match TRBD2. The J segment lost 7 bases and the V segment lost 0 bases, leaving 4 bases of the junction unmatched. Germline V gene sequence: CDR1 MNHNS, CDR2 SASEGT. The CDR3 is 15 residues long. This CDR3 reads CASSEASGGAGTQYF. DNA for the CDR3: TGTGCCAGCAGTGAAGCTAGCGGGGGGGCCGGGACCCAGTACTTC.

This clonotype was observed at least ten times. The V gene is TRBV12-3 or TRBV12-4, the J gene TRBJ1-3, with unresolved D. The CDR3 totals 15 residues. V was pared by 3 bases and J by 2 bases, with 11 bases between. This chain's CDR3 is CASSFWPGTGNTIYF. In DNA form, the CDR3 reads TGTGCCAGCAGTTTTTGGCCGGGGACTGGAAACACCATATATTTT.

This clonotype was seen repeatedly, ten times or more. CDR3 loop: CASSFGDRAEETQYF. The CDR3 nucleotides read TGCGCCAGCAGCTTTGGGGACAGAGCAGAAGAGACCCAGTACTTC. This chain uses TRBV5-1 with TRBJ2-5; 7 bases map to TRBD1. V lost 2 bases, J lost 3 bases, and 7 bases stayed unmatched. The CDR3 is 15 amino acids. Germline CDR1 is SGHRS and CDR2 is YFSETQ.